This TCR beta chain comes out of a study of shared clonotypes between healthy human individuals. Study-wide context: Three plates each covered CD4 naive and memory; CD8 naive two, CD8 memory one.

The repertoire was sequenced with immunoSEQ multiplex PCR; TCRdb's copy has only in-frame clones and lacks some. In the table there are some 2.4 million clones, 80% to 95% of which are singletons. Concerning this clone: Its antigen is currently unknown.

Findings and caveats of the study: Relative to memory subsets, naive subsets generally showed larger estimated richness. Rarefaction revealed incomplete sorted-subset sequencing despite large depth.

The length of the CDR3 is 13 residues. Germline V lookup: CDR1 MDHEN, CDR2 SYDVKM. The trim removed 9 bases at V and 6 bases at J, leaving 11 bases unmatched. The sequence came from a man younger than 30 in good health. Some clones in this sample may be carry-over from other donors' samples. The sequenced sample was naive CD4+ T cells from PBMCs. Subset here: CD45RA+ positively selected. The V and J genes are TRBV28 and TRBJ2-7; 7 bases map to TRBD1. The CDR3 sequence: CASHRGIYGEQYF. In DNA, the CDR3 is TGTGCCAGTCACAGGGGAATCTATGGCGAGCAGTACTTC.